These 27 T cell receptor beta chains share one sample of origin, sequenced in a study of shared clonotypes between healthy human individuals. Data came from immunoSEQ multiplex PCR; TCRdb stores just in-frame clones and leaves some out. This sample has about 2.4 million clones, with 80% to 95% found just once. The source material was naive CD4+ T cells from PBMCs. This sample's subset: CD45RA+ positively selected. The origin of the receptors is a man between 18 and 29 years old in good health. Some clones in this sample may be carry-over from other donors' samples.

The chain joins TRBV2 to TRBJ1-5, with 7 nucleotides matching TRBD1. Germline CDR1 and CDR2: SNHLY and FYNNEI. Trimming took 4 bases from V and 1 from J; bases not matched to a gene: 4. The CDR3 consists of 15 residues. The DNA of the CDR3 is TGTGCCAGCAGTGTACAGGGGATAAGCAATCAGCCCCAGCATTTT. Translation gives CASSVQGISNQPQHF.

Notes on this clone: The same CDR3 is also encoded by other DNA sequences in this sample. The V gene is TRBV5-1, the J gene TRBJ2-1; D may be TRBD2 (6 bases). The germline V gene encodes CDR1 SGHRS and CDR2 YFSETQ. The CDR3 spans 15 residues. The V end lost 0 bases, the J end lost 2 bases, and 9 bases lay between the germline ends. The CDR3 DNA is TGCGCCAGCAGCTTGGAGGGAGGACCCTACAATGAGCAGTTCTTC. Translated: CASSLEGGPYNEQFF.

This clone was picked up one time. The chain has TRBV5-1 and TRBJ1-3; D may be TRBD1 (6 bases). The CDR3 covers 19 residues. CDR1 is SGHRS and CDR2 is YFSETQ in the germline V gene. The ends were cut back, 0 bases at V and 0 bases at J, with 19 bases in the middle. CDR3 sequence reads: CASSLGIPDSEISGNTIYF. As DNA, the CDR3 is TGCGCCAGCAGCTTGGGGATTCCGGACAGCGAAATCTCTGGAAACACCATATATTTT.

This chain links TRBV11-1 with TRBJ2-7, with TRBD1 matching over 7 bases. Trimming removed 5 bases from V and 4 bases from J; junction bases left unmatched: 5. The germline CDR1 and CDR2 sequences are SGHAT and FQDESV (reference sequence). CDR3 length: 13 residues. CDR3 loop: CASSLGTEYEQYF. Here the CDR3 DNA reads TGTGCCAGCAGCCTCGGGACAGAGTACGAGCAGTACTTC.

V gene TRBV19 combines with J gene TRBJ1-1, with a tentative D call TRBD1 (5 bases). Germline loops: CDR1 LNHDA, CDR2 SQIVND (reference sequence). This CDR3 contains 15 residues. The ends were cut back, 5 bases at V and 0 bases at J, with 13 bases in the middle. The CDR3 protein is CASSLRGQMNTEAFF. The CDR3 DNA sequence: TGTGCCAGTAGTCTAAGGGGTCAGATGAACACTGAAGCTTTCTTT.

The chain recombines TRBV5-6 with TRBJ1-6, with D hard to call. Per germline, CDR1 SGHDT and CDR2 YYEEEE. Between the trimmed V and J ends, which lost 2 bases and 8 bases, there was a span of 8 bases. This CDR3 comprises 13 residues. The CDR3 DNA is TGTGCCAGCAGCTTCAGGAGGGATTCACCCCTCCACTTT. It codes for CASSFRRDSPLHF.

The J gene is TRBJ2-6, the V gene TRBV5-4; weak D call: TRBD1 (6 bases). Deletions cut 2 bases from V and 0 bases from J, with 15 bases between. The CDR3 loop spans 18 amino acids. Germline V gene sequence: CDR1 SGHNT, CDR2 YYREEE (reference sequence). The CDR3 DNA reads TGTGCCAGCAGCTTTCTGACAGGCCTGTTCTCTGGGGCCAACGTCCTGACTTTC. Its protein product is CASSFLTGLFSGANVLTF.

This chain connects TRBV29-1 to TRBJ1-1; D uncertain. Germline lookup yields CDR1 SQVTM and CDR2 ANQGSEA. Deletions cut 7 bases from V and 8 bases from J, with 17 bases between. The CDR3 length is 12 residues. Here the CDR3 DNA reads TGCAGCGCCCACGGCGCGGACCCCGAAGCTTTCTTT. Encoded protein: CSAHGADPEAFF.

The CDR3 nucleotides are TGTGCCAGCAGGGTCGACGGGACAGCATCTGGGGCCAACGTCCTGACTTTC. It translates to CASRVDGTASGANVLTF. This chain uses TRBV28 with TRBJ2-6, with TRBD1 identical over 7 bases. V shed 6 bases, J shed 1 base, and the junction held 9 bases outside the gene matches. CDR3 length: 17 residues. CDR1 and CDR2 from the germline V gene are MDHEN and SYDVKM.

The chain has TRBV5-4 and TRBJ2-7; 9 bases agree with TRBD2. Germline V gene lookup returns CDR1 SGHNT and CDR2 YYREEE (reference sequence). The J segment lost 9 bases and the V segment lost 2 bases, leaving 12 bases of the junction unmatched. CDR3 length: 15 amino acids. CDR3 amino acids: CASSLGLAGKGGQYF. DNA for the CDR3: TGTGCCAGCAGCTTAGGTCTAGCGGGAAAGGGGGGGCAGTACTTC.

The chain combines TRBV5-1 with TRBJ1-5; D not resolved. The CDR3 length is 15 residues. The ends were cut back, 0 bases at V and 3 bases at J, with 10 bases in the middle. Germline values: CDR1 SGHRS, CDR2 YFSETQ. CDR3 amino acids: CASSLAPVPNQPQHF. CDR3 coding DNA: TGCGCCAGCAGCTTGGCGCCGGTTCCCAATCAGCCCCAGCATTTT. Full variable domain (outside the CDR3, taken from reference TRBV5-1 and TRBJ1-5): KAGVTQTPRYLIKTRGQQVTLSCSPISGHRSVSWYQQTPGQGLQFLFEYFSETQRNKGNFPGRFSGRQFSNSRSEMNVSTLELGDSALYLCASSLAPVPNQPQHFGDGTRLSIL.

V usage is TRBV18 and J usage is TRBJ2-3, with TRBD2 as a possible D gene (5 bases). Germline V gene lookup returns CDR1 KGHSH and CDR2 LQKENI. The CDR3 runs 15 residues. V lost 6 bases and J lost 3, with 16 bases in between. CDR3 residues: CASSLPGKGTDTQYF. The CDR3 DNA is TGTGCCAGCTCTCTTCCGGGAAAAGGGACAGATACGCAGTATTTT.

CDR3 in DNA: TGTGCCAGCAGCTCCGGGACGGAGACCTACGAGCAGTACTTC. Amino acids: CASSSGTETYEQYF. The chain has TRBV28 and TRBJ2-7; D is tentatively TRBD1 or TRBD2 (5 bases each). CDR1 is MDHEN and CDR2 is SYDVKM in the germline V gene. V was shortened by 6 bases and J by 2 bases, with 14 bases between the two germline ends. This CDR3 comprises 14 residues.

The V and J genes are TRBV7-9 and TRBJ2-4, with D perhaps matching TRBD2 (6 bases). Trimming left V 7 bases short and J 0 bases short, with 16 bases between. The CDR3 covers 16 residues. Germline CDR1 is SEHNR and CDR2 is FQNEAQ (reference sequence). Here the CDR3 DNA reads TGTGCCAGCACCCCACCCGGGGGTCTAGCCAAAAACATTCAGTACTTC. Protein sequence: CASTPPGGLAKNIQYF.

The rearrangement links TRBV28 to TRBJ2-1, with 7 bases matching TRBD2. The V gene end was trimmed by 2 bases and the J gene end by 5 bases; junction bases not matched to a gene: 12. This CDR3 comprises 17 residues. Germline V lookup: CDR1 MDHEN, CDR2 SYDVKM. CDR3 amino acids: CASSLPLGGRGHNEQFF. CDR3 coding DNA: TGTGCCAGCAGTTTACCCTTAGGAGGGAGGGGCCACAATGAGCAGTTCTTC.

The chain has TRBV6-5 and TRBJ1-3; 7 bases map to TRBD1. This CDR3 spans 15 amino acids. V was pared by 5 bases and J by 4 bases, with 8 bases of the junction left unmatched. The germline CDR1 and CDR2 sequences are MNHEY and SVGAGI. The DNA for the CDR3 is TGTGCCAGCAGTCACCGGGGACAGCCAGGAAACACCATATATTTT. Its protein is CASSHRGQPGNTIYF.

This clone is a singleton in its sample. V usage is TRBV2 and J usage is TRBJ2-5; 10 bases align to TRBD2. V gave up 2 bases and J gave up 5 bases; unmatched junction bases: 17. Germline CDR1 is SNHLY and CDR2 is FYNNEI. This CDR3 is built from 19 residues. The CDR3 DNA is TGTGCCAGCAGTGAACCTGCGCTAGCGGGAGAGGTGGTAGGGGAGACCCAGTACTTC. Encoded protein: CASSEPALAGEVVGETQYF.

This clone was detected only a few times. The identical CDR3 is also encoded by other nucleotide sequences in the sample. This chain uses TRBV5-1 with TRBJ2-2; D remains unclear. The germline V and J ends were trimmed by 2 bases and 3 bases, with 11 bases remaining between them. The CDR3 extends over 15 amino acids. Germline CDR1 SGHRS, CDR2 YFSETQ. The CDR3 reads CASSLPATYTGELFF. CDR3 coding DNA: TGCGCCAGCAGCTTACCCGCGACGTACACCGGGGAGCTGTTTTTT.

CDR3 sequence (DNA): TGTGCCAGCAACGACAGGGTGGACTATGGCTACACCTTC. Protein sequence: CASNDRVDYGYTF. The V and J genes are TRBV28 and TRBJ1-2; 7 bases agree with TRBD1. This CDR3 spans 13 amino acids. CDR1 MDHEN and CDR2 SYDVKM come from the germline V gene. The V gene end was trimmed by 7 bases and the J gene end by 3 bases; junction bases not matched to a gene: 5.

The genes are TRBV9 and TRBJ2-3, with 14 bases fitting TRBD2. Germline lookup yields CDR1 SGDLS and CDR2 YYNGEE. This CDR3 comprises 18 residues. V lost 3 bases to trimming and J lost 0 bases; unmatched junction nucleotides: 6. The CDR3 protein is CASSGRLAGGPSTDTQYF. CDR3 nucleotides: TGTGCCAGCAGCGGGCGACTAGCGGGAGGGCCGAGCACAGATACGCAGTATTTT.

V is TRBV4-1 and J is TRBJ2-5, with 11 bases aligning to TRBD2. The CDR3 is 21 amino acids. J was trimmed by 0 bases and V by 4 bases; bases with no gene match: 19. Germline CDR1 reads MGHRA; CDR2 reads YSYEKL. Written as DNA, the CDR3 is TGCGCCAGCAGCCGCACAGGGACTAGCGGAGCTCTAGAGGGGTACCAAGAGACCCAGTACTTC. Translation: CASSRTGTSGALEGYQETQYF.

The V and J genes are TRBV5-5 and TRBJ1-5; D not certain. V lost 0 bases and J lost 0, with 7 bases in between. Germline V CDR1 and CDR2: SGHKS, YYEKEE (reference sequence). There are 15 residues in the CDR3. The CDR3: CASSLGGNSNQPQHF. The CDR3 region has the DNA TGTGCCAGCAGCTTGGGCGGGAATAGCAATCAGCCCCAGCATTTT.

This CDR3 is CASSTRGSETQYF. CDR3 DNA: TGTGCCAGTAGCACCAGGGGTAGCGAGACCCAGTACTTC. This sequence joins TRBV19 and TRBJ2-5; a possible D gene is TRBD1 (6 bases). Per germline, CDR1 LNHDA and CDR2 SQIVND (reference sequence). Trimming pared 6 bases from V and 5 bases from J, leaving 13 bases between. This CDR3 spans 13 amino acids.

About this clone itself: The same CDR3 also results from other DNA sequences found in this sample. V and J are TRBV29-1 and TRBJ2-5; 10 bases line up with TRBD1. The CDR3 loop spans 12 amino acids. V dropped 7 bases and J dropped 5; count of bases not matched to a gene: 4. The germline gives CDR1 SQVTM, CDR2 ANQGSEA. The CDR3 region is CSADRGLETQYF. The DNA for the CDR3 is TGCAGCGCTGACAGGGGGCTTGAGACCCAGTACTTC. Together with reference TRBV29-1 and TRBJ2-5, the CDR3 gives the full variable domain: SAVISQKPSRDICQRGTSLTIQCQVDSQVTMMFWYRQQPGQSLTLIATANQGSEATYESGFVIDKFPISRPNLTFSTLTVSNMSPEDSSIYLCSADRGLETQYFGPGTRLLVL.

The rearrangement joins TRBV15 to TRBJ2-7; TRBD1 matches 7 bases. With V trimmed by 3 bases and J by 0 bases, 8 bases remained unmatched. This CDR3 is built from 16 residues. Per germline, CDR1 LNHNV and CDR2 YYDKDF (reference sequence). The CDR3 DNA reads as TGTGCCACCAGCAGCTATATGACAGGGATCTCCTACGAGCAGTACTTC. It yields the protein CATSSYMTGISYEQYF.

The chain links TRBV5-6 to TRBJ1-4; D gene uncertain. There are 14 residues in the CDR3. The germline CDR1 and CDR2 sequences are SGHDT and YYEEEE. The germline V and J ends were trimmed by 5 bases and 0 bases, with 8 bases remaining between them. The DNA of the CDR3 is TGTGCCAGCAGGTTTGGGACAACTAATGAAAAACTGTTTTTT. Its translation is CASRFGTTNEKLFF.

CDR3 residues: CASSSPGGPSHEQYF. DNA for the CDR3: TGTGCCAGCAGTTCCCCTGGTGGCCCGAGCCACGAGCAGTACTTC. The chain employs TRBV28 and TRBJ2-7; D call uncertain. From germline, CDR1 is MDHEN and CDR2 SYDVKM. The length of the CDR3 is 15 residues. Between the trimmed V and J ends, which lost 4 bases and 5 bases, there was a span of 18 bases.